This T cell receptor beta chain was observed in a study of blood T cell repertoires in COVID-19. Study-wide background: Samples came from the United States, Italy and Spain, spanning acute and convalescent COVID-19.

Living in 24 US areas, the participants were between about 18 and 90 years of age. Allocation to cohorts depended on clinical history reported by the participants. Original processing notes: Reference gene primer amplification in the assay estimated nucleated cell counts. Profiling relied on immunoSEQ multiplex PCR, and the TCRdb table lists in-frame clones only, not all of them. The DNA was the basis for D and trimming; V, J and clone size are from that table. Here the sample spans approximately 180,000 clones, approximately 82% being singletons. The germline V and J ends were trimmed by 5 bases and 0 bases, with 10 bases remaining between them. Germline V CDR1 and CDR2: SGHAT, FQNNGV. This CDR3 is built from 15 residues.

This receptor was identified in a man aged 45-65 years who had recovered from COVID-19. The chain combines TRBV11-2 with TRBJ1-4; D not certain. Sequencing was done on a sample of PBMCs or T cells enriched from blood (not recorded which). The CDR3 loop reads CASSPGIATNEKLFF. Written as DNA, the CDR3 is TGTGCCAGCAGCCCCGGGATCGCAACTAATGAAAAACTGTTTTTT.